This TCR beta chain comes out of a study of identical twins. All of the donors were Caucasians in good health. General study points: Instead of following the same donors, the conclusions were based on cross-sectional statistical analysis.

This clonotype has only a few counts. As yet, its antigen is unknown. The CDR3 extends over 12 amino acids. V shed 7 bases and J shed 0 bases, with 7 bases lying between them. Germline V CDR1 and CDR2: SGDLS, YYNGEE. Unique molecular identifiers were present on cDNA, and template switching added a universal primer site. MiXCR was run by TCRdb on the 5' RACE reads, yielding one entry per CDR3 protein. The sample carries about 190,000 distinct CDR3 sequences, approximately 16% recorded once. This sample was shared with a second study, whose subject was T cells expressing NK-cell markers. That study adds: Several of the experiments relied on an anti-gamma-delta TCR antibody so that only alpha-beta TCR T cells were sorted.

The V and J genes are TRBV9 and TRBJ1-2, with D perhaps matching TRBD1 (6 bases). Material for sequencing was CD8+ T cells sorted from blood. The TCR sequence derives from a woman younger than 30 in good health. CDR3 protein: CASEGANYGYTF. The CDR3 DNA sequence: TGTGCCAGCGAGGGGGCTAACTATGGCTACACCTTC. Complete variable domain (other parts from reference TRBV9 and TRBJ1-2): DSGVTQTPKHLITATGQRVTLRCSPRSGDLSVYWYQQSLDQGLQFLIQYYNGEERAKGNILERFSAQQFPDLHSELNLSSLELGDSALYFCASEGANYGYTFGSGTRLTVV.